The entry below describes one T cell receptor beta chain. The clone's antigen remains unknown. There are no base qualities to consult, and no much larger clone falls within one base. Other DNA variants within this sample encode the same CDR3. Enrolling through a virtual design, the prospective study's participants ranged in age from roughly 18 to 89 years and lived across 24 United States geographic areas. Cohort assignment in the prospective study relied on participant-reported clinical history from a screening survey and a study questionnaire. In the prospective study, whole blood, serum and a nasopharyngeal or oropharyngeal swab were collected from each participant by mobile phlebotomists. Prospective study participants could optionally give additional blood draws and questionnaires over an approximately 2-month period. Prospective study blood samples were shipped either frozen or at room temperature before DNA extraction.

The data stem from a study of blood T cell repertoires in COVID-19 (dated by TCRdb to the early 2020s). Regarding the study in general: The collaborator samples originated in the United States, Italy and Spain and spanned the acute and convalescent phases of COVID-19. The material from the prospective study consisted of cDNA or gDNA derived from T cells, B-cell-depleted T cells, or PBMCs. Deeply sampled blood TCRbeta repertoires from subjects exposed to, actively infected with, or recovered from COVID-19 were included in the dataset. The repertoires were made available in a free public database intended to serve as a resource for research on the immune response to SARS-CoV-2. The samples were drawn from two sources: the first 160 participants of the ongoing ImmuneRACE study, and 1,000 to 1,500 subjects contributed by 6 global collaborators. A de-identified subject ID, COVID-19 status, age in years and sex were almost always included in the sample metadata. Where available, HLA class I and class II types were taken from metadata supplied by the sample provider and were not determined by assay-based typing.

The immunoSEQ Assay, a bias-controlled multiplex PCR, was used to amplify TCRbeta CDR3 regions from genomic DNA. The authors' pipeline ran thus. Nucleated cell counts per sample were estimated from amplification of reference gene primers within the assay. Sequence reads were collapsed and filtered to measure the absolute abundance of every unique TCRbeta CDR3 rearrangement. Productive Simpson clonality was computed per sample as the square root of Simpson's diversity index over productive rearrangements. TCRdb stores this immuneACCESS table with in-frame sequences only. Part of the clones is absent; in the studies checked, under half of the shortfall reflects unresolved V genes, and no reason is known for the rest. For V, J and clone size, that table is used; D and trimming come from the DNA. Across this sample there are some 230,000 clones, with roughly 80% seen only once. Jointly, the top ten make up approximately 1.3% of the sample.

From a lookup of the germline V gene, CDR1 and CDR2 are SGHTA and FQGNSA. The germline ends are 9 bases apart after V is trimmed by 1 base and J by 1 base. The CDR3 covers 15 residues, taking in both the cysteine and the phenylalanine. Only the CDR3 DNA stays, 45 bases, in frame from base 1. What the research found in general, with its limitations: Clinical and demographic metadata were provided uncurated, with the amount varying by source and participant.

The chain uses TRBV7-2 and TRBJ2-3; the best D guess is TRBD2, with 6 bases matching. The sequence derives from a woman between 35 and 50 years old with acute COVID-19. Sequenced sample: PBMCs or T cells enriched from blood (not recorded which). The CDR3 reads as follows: CASSLVGGGTDTQYF. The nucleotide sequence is TGTGCCAGCAGCTTAGTCGGGGGAGGCACAGATACGCAGTATTTT.